These 9 T cell receptor beta chains originate from one sample sequenced in a study of PD-1 blockade in mismatch repair-deficient tumors. Method: immunoSEQ multiplex PCR; TCRdb's copy keeps in-frame clones and lacks some. The table records about 120,000 clones, 70% to 80% of them present only once. Sequences were derived from peripheral blood, sampled about 13 months after starting pembrolizumab. Source of these receptors: an adult with mismatch repair-deficient cancer.

The J gene is TRBJ2-3, the V gene TRBV5-6, with 7 bases matching TRBD2. Trimming cost V 3 bases and J 1 base; bases outside gene matches: 8. The CDR3 contains 16 residues. Germline values: CDR1 SGHDT, CDR2 YYEEEE. Here the CDR3 reads CASSSTGTTRTDTQYF. Written as DNA, the CDR3 is TGTGCCAGCAGCTCTACCGGGACTACCCGCACAGATACGCAGTATTTT.

The chain has TRBV18 and TRBJ2-6; D perhaps matches TRBD2 (5 bases). Between the trimmed V and J ends, which lost 3 bases and 0 bases, there was a span of 12 bases. This CDR3 is built from 17 residues. Germline lookup yields CDR1 KGHSH and CDR2 LQKENI. The CDR3, as DNA: TGTGCCAGCTCACCTGGGAGAGCCCCCTCTGGGGCCAACGTCCTGACTTTC. As protein: CASSPGRAPSGANVLTF. The full variable domain, completed using reference TRBV18 and TRBJ2-6, is NAGVMQNPRHLVRRRGQEARLRCSPMKGHSHVYWYRQLPEEGLKFMVYLQKENIIDESGMPKERFSAEFPKEGPSILRIQQVVRGDSAAYFCASSPGRAPSGANVLTFGAGSRLTVL.

This clone was seen just once. This chain joins TRBV5-1 and TRBJ2-7, with a possible D match to TRBD1 (5 bases). This CDR3 region has 13 residues. Germline-derived CDR1 and CDR2 are SGHRS and YFSETQ. The V and J ends lost 5 bases and 7 bases respectively, with 16 bases between them. The CDR3 region is CASRQGALGEQYF. CDR3 coding DNA: TGCGCCAGCAGACAAGGGGCACTGGGGGAGCAGTACTTC.

The V and J genes are TRBV11-1 and TRBJ2-5; 15 nucleotides line up with TRBD2. V was clipped by 0 bases and J by 2 bases; unmatched bases: 1. The CDR3 sequence is 17 residues long. In germline, CDR1 is SGHAT, CDR2 FQDESV (reference sequence). This chain's CDR3 is CASSLAGTSGGQETQYF. The CDR3 coding sequence is TGTGCCAGCAGCTTAGCGGGGACTAGCGGGGGGCAAGAGACCCAGTACTTC.

The chain employs TRBV11-2 and TRBJ2-2; D is possibly TRBD1 or TRBD2 (7 bases each). CDR3 size: 15 residues. V lost 3 bases and J 3 bases, leaving 11 bases between the germline ends. Germline V lookup: CDR1 SGHAT, CDR2 FQNNGV. This CDR3 is CASSFAGGDTGELFF. As DNA, the CDR3 is TGTGCCAGCAGCTTTGCAGGGGGGGACACCGGGGAGCTGTTTTTT.

In nucleotides, the CDR3 is TGTGCCAGCAGTGCGGAAGCGGGAGGCCACAATGAGCAGTTCTTC. Encoded protein: CASSAEAGGHNEQFF. The J gene is TRBJ2-1, the V gene TRBV2; 9 bases line up with TRBD2. CDR3 size: 15 residues. Germline CDR1 and CDR2: SNHLY and FYNNEI. V trimming: 4 bases; J trimming: 5 bases; junction bases outside the gene matches: 6.

This chain connects TRBV29-1 to TRBJ1-3; 9 positions match TRBD1. The germline V gene encodes CDR1 SQVTM and CDR2 ANQGSEA. The junction had 5 bases not matched to a gene; V was cut back by 6 bases and J by 2 bases. The CDR3 length is 14 residues. CDR3 DNA: TGCAGCGTGGCACAGGGGGCTCCTGGAAACACCATATATTTT. Translation gives CSVAQGAPGNTIYF.

This clone was picked up a small number of times. Other DNA sequences in the sample encode the same CDR3. The rearrangement uses TRBV30 and TRBJ1-3, with D possibly TRBD1 on 6 matching bases. V gave up 2 bases and J gave up 1 base, with 9 bases separating them. The germline CDR1 and CDR2 sequences are GTSNPN and SVGIG (reference sequence). This CDR3 has 14 amino acids. The CDR3 DNA follows: TGTGCCTGGAGTAAAACAGGGTCTGGAAACACCATATATTTT. Its translation is CAWSKTGSGNTIYF.

In its sample, this clone was seen a few times. This chain uses TRBV28 with TRBJ2-5; 8 bases line up with TRBD1. The CDR3 runs 15 residues. Germline V lookup: CDR1 MDHEN, CDR2 SYDVKM. Trimming cost V 3 bases and J 4 bases; bases outside gene matches: 7. DNA of the CDR3: TGTGCCAGCAGTTTCGGACAGGGAAGCGGAGAGACCCAGTACTTC. It yields the protein CASSFGQGSGETQYF.